The 19 T cell receptor beta chains in this list originate from one sample, sequenced in a study of blood T cell repertoires in COVID-19. Only in-frame clones appear in the TCRdb table, and some are missing; sequencing was by immunoSEQ multiplex PCR. Among 110,000 or so clones listed, about 88% were seen once. The specimen was peripheral blood. These receptors were collected from a woman between 65 and 79 years old who had recovered from COVID-19.

The sample holds one count of this clone. The gene calls are TRBV27 and TRBJ1-6; tentative D call: TRBD1 (5 bases). The CDR3 is 15 amino acids. Germline V lookup: CDR1 MNHEY, CDR2 SMNVEV (reference sequence). V was cut by 11 bases and J by 5 bases, with 19 bases left in between. CDR3: CASSYEAGDNSPLHF. The CDR3 DNA reads as TGTGCCTCCTCCTACGAGGCGGGGGATAATTCACCCCTCCACTTT.

This CDR3 reads CASSPDRGHGYTF. CDR3 DNA sequence: TGTGCCAGCTCCCCCGACAGGGGGCATGGCTACACCTTC. This chain connects TRBV18 to TRBJ1-2, with 10 bases identical to TRBD1. Germline values: CDR1 KGHSH, CDR2 LQKENI. V lost 6 bases and J lost 6; bases outside the gene matches: 4. The CDR3 spans 13 residues.

The rearrangement uses TRBV5-8 and TRBJ2-5; TRBD2 aligns across 10 bases. CDR3 size: 17 residues. Germline V CDR1 and CDR2: SGHTS, YDEGEE. V trimming: 2 bases; J trimming: 4 bases; junction bases outside the gene matches: 11. CDR3 in amino acids: CASSFYIGTSATETQYF. CDR3 DNA: TGTGCCAGCAGCTTTTACATCGGGACTAGCGCGACAGAGACCCAGTACTTC.

V and J are TRBV6-5 and TRBJ1-1; D is ambiguous. Germline V gives CDR1 MNHEY, CDR2 SVGAGI. The CDR3 has 14 amino acids. Trimming removed 6 bases at V and 3 bases at J, with 14 bases between. Here the CDR3 reads CASRPRTAYTEAFF. The CDR3 nucleotides are TGTGCCAGCAGGCCCCGGACTGCCTACACTGAAGCTTTCTTT.

This chain joins TRBV7-2 and TRBJ2-4, with TRBD2 matching over 9 bases. The germline V gene encodes CDR1 SGHTA and CDR2 FQGNSA. V shed 6 bases, J shed 6 bases, and the junction held 3 bases outside the gene matches. The CDR3 runs to 13 residues. CDR3 sequence (DNA): TGTGCCAGCAGGGGACTAGCCTCAAACATTCAGTACTTC. This codes for CASRGLASNIQYF.

The chain joins TRBV7-2 to TRBJ2-7; 8 nucleotides agree with TRBD2. CDR3 size: 14 residues. From germline, CDR1 is SGHTA and CDR2 FQGNSA. Trimming removed 2 bases from V and 7 bases from J; junction bases left unmatched: 7. The CDR3 reads CASSLIRTSGEQYF. The CDR3 DNA reads as TGTGCCAGCAGCTTAATACGTACTAGCGGAGAGCAGTACTTC.

The V call is TRBV30, the J call TRBJ2-5, with 7 bases that match TRBD2. Germline trimming cut 4 bases from V and 9 bases from J; bases unmatched to any gene: 11. The CDR3 spans 13 residues. CDR1 is GTSNPN and CDR2 is SVGIG in the germline V gene (reference sequence). The CDR3 spells CAWTWEGSAAQYF. Written as DNA, the CDR3 is TGTGCCTGGACATGGGAGGGGTCGGCGGCCCAGTACTTC. Looking up the rest from reference TRBV30 and TRBJ2-5 gives the full variable domain: SQTIHQWPATLVQPVGSPLSLECTVEGTSNPNLYWYRQAAGRGLQLLFYSVGIGQISSEVPQNLSASRPQDRQFILSSKKLLLSDSGFYLCAWTWEGSAAQYFGPGTRLLVL.

The chain uses TRBV6-2 or TRBV6-3 and TRBJ2-1, with 7 bases aligning to TRBD2. The CDR3 has 17 amino acids. Germline V CDR1 and CDR2: MNHEY, SVGEGT. V trimming: 5 bases; J trimming: 5 bases; junction bases outside the gene matches: 15. The CDR3 DNA sequence: TGTGCCAGCAGTAGTATTGGAGCGGGGTTTCAAGACAATGAGCAGTTCTTC. Translated: CASSSIGAGFQDNEQFF.

The chain is built from TRBV19 and TRBJ2-6, with D unclear. The CDR3 totals 15 residues. Germline lookup yields CDR1 LNHDA and CDR2 SQIVND (reference sequence). Trimming removed 6 bases at V and 0 bases at J, with 9 bases between. CDR3 region: CASRSVRSGANVLTF. In nucleotides, the CDR3 is TGTGCCAGTAGGTCCGTTCGCTCTGGGGCCAACGTCCTGACTTTC.

This sequence joins TRBV12-3 or TRBV12-4 and TRBJ1-2; TRBD1 matches 8 bases. This CDR3 has 13 amino acids. The ends lost 8 bases at V and 3 bases at J; junction bases unmatched: 5. The CDR3 DNA is TGTGCCAGCCGCGACAGGGGAGACTATGGCTACACCTTC. Encoded protein: CASRDRGDYGYTF.

V is TRBV9 and J is TRBJ1-3, with unresolved D. The germline V and J ends were trimmed by 4 bases and 0 bases, with 5 bases remaining between them. CDR1 is SGDLS, CDR2 YYNGEE, per germline. This CDR3 is 13 amino acids long. CDR3 sequence: CASSPRSGNTIYF. CDR3 sequence (DNA): TGTGCCAGCAGCCCCCGCTCTGGAAACACCATATATTTT. Full variable domain (remainder filled in from reference TRBV9 and TRBJ1-3): DSGVTQTPKHLITATGQRVTLRCSPRSGDLSVYWYQQSLDQGLQFLIQYYNGEERAKGNILERFSAQQFPDLHSELNLSSLELGDSALYFCASSPRSGNTIYFGEGSWLTVV.

This rearrangement joins TRBV9 to TRBJ2-1, with 8 bases that match TRBD2. Germline-derived CDR1 and CDR2 are SGDLS and YYNGEE. With V trimmed by 0 bases and J by 12 bases, 8 bases remained unmatched. This CDR3 contains 14 residues. The CDR3 coding sequence is TGTGCCAGCAGCGTAGTCGGTAGCGGGGATTCGCAGTTCTTC. Translated: CASSVVGSGDSQFF. The full variable domain, with the rest looked up from reference TRBV9 and TRBJ2-1, is DSGVTQTPKHLITATGQRVTLRCSPRSGDLSVYWYQQSLDQGLQFLIQYYNGEERAKGNILERFSAQQFPDLHSELNLSSLELGDSALYFCASSVVGSGDSQFFGPGTRLTVL.

V is TRBV7-3 and J is TRBJ1-1, with D uncertain. Deletions cut 5 bases from V and 3 bases from J, with 10 bases between. Germline values: CDR1 SGHTA, CDR2 FQGTGA. CDR3 length equals 13 residues. This chain's CDR3 is CASSIGRDTEAFF. The CDR3 region has the DNA TGTGCCAGCAGCATTGGGAGGGACACTGAAGCTTTCTTT. Based on the CDR3 plus reference TRBV7-3 and TRBJ1-1, the full variable domain is GAGVSQTPSNKVTEKGKYVELRCDPISGHTALYWYRQSLGQGPEFLIYFQGTGAADDSGLPNDRFFAVRPEGSVSTLKIQRTERGDSAVYLCASSIGRDTEAFFGQGTRLTVV.

CDR3: CASSPRDGAYQPQHF. The CDR3 DNA is TGTGCCAGTAGTCCGCGGGACGGCGCTTATCAGCCCCAGCATTTT. The chain recombines TRBV19 with TRBJ1-5, with D tentatively TRBD1 (5 bases). Trimming took off 5 bases at V and 5 bases at J, with 16 bases between the two ends. The CDR3 contains 15 residues. Per germline, CDR1 LNHDA and CDR2 SQIVND (reference sequence).

This clone was seen a few times. The genes are TRBV30 and TRBJ2-7; the match to TRBD1 covers 8 bases. CDR3 length: 19 residues. The germline V gene encodes CDR1 GTSNPN and CDR2 SVGIG (reference sequence). Trimming removed 5 bases from V and 0 bases from J; junction bases left unmatched: 21. The CDR3 here is CAWLNSGQVAKPSSYEQYF. Written as DNA, the CDR3 is TGTGCCTGGCTAAACTCGGGACAGGTCGCGAAACCTAGCTCCTACGAGCAGTACTTC.

This clone has a handful of counts. The J gene is TRBJ2-6, the V gene TRBV30; D call uncertain. Germline V gene lookup returns CDR1 GTSNPN and CDR2 SVGIG (reference sequence). V lost 4 bases to trimming and J lost 1 base, with 8 bases between them. The CDR3 totals 14 residues. The CDR3 region has the DNA TGTGCCTGGACCACTCATTCTGGGGCCAACGTCCTGACTTTC. Protein: CAWTTHSGANVLTF.

A single count supports this clone. This chain joins TRBV27 and TRBJ2-1; TRBD2 matches 10 bases. J gave up 9 bases and V 6 bases, and 14 bases lay outside the gene matches. This CDR3 spans 16 amino acids. The V gene's germline CDR1 is MNHEY and CDR2 SMNVEV (reference sequence). The CDR3 loop is CASSRILAGGSSEQFF. CDR3 nucleotide sequence: TGTGCCAGCAGCCGAATATTAGCGGGAGGTAGTAGTGAGCAGTTCTTC.

The chain's CDR3 is CASSPQSGGGREQFF. DNA of the CDR3: TGTGCCAGCAGCCCCCAAAGTGGCGGCGGTCGTGAGCAGTTCTTC. The chain uses TRBV7-2 and TRBJ2-1; no definite D call. The CDR3 sequence is 15 residues long. V was cut by 5 bases and J by 9 bases, with 20 bases left in between. CDR1 and CDR2 from the germline V gene are SGHTA and FQGNSA.

This clone was seen just once. The chain couples TRBV7-2 to TRBJ2-3; perhaps TRBD2 as D (5 bases). The V gene's germline CDR1 is SGHTA and CDR2 FQGNSA. The CDR3 contains 14 residues. V dropped 0 bases and J dropped 6 bases, with 10 bases sitting between them. The CDR3 spells CASSLAPTRDTQYF. CDR3 in DNA: TGTGCCAGCAGCTTAGCCCCTACTAGGGATACGCAGTATTTT.